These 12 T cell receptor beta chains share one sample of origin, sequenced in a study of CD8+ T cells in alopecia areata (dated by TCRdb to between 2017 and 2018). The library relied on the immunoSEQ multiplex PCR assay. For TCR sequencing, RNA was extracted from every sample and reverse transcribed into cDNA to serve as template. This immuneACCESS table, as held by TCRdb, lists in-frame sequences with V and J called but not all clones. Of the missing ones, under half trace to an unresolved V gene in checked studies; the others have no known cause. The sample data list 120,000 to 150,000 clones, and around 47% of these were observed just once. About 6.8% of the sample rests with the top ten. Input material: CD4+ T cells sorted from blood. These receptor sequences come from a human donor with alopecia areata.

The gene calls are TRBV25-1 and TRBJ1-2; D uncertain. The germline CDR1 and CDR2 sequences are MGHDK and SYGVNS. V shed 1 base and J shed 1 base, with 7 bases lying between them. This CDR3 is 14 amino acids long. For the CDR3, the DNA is TGTGCCAGCAGTGAATCCGGCAGTAACTATGGCTACACCTTC. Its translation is CASSESGSNYGYTF.

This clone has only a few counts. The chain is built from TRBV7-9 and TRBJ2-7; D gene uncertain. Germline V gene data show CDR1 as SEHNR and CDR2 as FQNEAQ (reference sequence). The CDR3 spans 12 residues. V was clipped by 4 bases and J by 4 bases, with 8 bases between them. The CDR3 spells CASSSTRYEQYF. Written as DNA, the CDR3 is TGTGCCAGCAGCTCGACCCGATACGAGCAGTACTTC.

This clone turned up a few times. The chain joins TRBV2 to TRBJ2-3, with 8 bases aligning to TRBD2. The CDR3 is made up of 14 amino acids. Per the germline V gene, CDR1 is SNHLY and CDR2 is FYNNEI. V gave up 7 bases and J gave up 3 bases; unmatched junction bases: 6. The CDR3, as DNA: TGTGCCAGCAAGAAGCGGGAGCGGACAGATACGCAGTATTTT. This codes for CASKKRERTDTQYF.

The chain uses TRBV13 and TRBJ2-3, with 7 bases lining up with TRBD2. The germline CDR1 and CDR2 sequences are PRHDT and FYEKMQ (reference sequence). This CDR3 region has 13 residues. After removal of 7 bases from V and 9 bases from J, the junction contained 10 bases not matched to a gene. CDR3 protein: CASNSQLAQTQYF. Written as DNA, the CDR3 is TGTGCCAGCAACTCCCAACTAGCGCAGACGCAGTATTTT.

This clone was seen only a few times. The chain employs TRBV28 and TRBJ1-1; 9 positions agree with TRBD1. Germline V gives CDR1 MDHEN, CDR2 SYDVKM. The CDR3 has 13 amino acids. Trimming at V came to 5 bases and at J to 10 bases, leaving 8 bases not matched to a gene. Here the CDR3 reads CASSQPGQGRAFF. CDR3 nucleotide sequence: TGTGCCAGCAGTCAACCGGGACAGGGAAGAGCTTTCTTT.

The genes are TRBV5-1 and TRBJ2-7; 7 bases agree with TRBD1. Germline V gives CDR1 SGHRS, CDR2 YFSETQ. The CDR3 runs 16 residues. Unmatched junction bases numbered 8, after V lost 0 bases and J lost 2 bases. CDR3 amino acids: CASSLAAGTVTYEQYF. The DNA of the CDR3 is TGCGCCAGCAGCTTGGCCGCCGGGACAGTAACCTACGAGCAGTACTTC. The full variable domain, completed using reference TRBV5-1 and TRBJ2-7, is KAGVTQTPRYLIKTRGQQVTLSCSPISGHRSVSWYQQTPGQGLQFLFEYFSETQRNKGNFPGRFSGRQFSNSRSEMNVSTLELGDSALYLCASSLAAGTVTYEQYFGPGTRLTVT.

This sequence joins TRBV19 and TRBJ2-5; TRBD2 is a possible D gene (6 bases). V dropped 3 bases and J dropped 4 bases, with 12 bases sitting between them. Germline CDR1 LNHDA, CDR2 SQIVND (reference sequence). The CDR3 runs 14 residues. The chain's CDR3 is CASSIVGGAETQYF. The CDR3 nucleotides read TGTGCCAGTAGTATCGTTGGAGGGGCAGAGACCCAGTACTTC.

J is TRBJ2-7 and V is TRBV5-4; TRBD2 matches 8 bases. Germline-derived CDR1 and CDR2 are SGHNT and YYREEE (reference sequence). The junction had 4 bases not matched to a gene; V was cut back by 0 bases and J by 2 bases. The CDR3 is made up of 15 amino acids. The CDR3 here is CASSLELADTYEQYF. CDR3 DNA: TGTGCCAGCAGCTTGGAACTAGCGGATACCTACGAGCAGTACTTC.

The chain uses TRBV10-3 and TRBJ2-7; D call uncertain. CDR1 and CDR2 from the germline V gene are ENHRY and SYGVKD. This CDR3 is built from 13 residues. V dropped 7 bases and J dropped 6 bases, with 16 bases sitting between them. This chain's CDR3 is CAITPSAASEQYF. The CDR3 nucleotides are TGTGCCATCACCCCCAGCGCGGCCTCCGAGCAGTACTTC.

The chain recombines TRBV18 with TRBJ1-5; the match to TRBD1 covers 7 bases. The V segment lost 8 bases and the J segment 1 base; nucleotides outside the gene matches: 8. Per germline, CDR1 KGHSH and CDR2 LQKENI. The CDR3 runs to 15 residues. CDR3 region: CASTFETGSNQPQHF. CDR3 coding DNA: TGTGCCAGCACCTTTGAGACAGGGAGCAATCAGCCCCAGCATTTT.

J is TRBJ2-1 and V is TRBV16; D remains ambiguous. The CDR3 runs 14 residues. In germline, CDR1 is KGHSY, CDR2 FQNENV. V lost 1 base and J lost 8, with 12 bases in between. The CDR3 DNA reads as TGTGCCAGCAGCCAATGGTCTAGGACCGATGAGCAGTTCTTC. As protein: CASSQWSRTDEQFF.

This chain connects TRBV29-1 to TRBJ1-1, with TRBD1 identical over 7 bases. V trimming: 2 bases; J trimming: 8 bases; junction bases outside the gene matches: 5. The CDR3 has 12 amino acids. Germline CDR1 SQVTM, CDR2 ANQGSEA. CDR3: CSVEKGALEAFF. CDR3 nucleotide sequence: TGCAGCGTTGAAAAGGGGGCACTAGAAGCTTTCTTT.